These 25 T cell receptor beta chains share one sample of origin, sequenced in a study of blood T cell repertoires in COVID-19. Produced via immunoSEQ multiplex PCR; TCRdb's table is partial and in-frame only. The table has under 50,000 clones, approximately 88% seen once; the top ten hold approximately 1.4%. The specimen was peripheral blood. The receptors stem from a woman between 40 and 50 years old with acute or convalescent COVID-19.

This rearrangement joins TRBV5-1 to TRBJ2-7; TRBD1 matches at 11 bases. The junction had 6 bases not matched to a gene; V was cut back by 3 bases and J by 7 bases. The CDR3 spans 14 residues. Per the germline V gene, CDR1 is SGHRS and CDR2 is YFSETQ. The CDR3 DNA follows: TGCGCCAGCAGCTCCGGACAGGGGGCGGTTGAGCAGTACTTC. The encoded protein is CASSSGQGAVEQYF. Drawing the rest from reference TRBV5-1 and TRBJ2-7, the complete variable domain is KAGVTQTPRYLIKTRGQQVTLSCSPISGHRSVSWYQQTPGQGLQFLFEYFSETQRNKGNFPGRFSGRQFSNSRSEMNVSTLELGDSALYLCASSSGQGAVEQYFGPGTRLTVT.

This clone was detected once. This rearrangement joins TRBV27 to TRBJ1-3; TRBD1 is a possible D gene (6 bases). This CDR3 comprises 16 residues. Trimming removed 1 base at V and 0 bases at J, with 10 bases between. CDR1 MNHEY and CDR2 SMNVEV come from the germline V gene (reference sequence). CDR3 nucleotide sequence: TGTGCCAGCAGTTTATTGGAAGGGGGCTCTGGAAACACCATATATTTT. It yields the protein CASSLLEGGSGNTIYF.

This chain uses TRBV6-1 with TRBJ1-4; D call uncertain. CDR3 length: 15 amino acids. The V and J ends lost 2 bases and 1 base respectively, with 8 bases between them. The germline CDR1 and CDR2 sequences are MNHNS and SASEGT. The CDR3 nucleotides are TGTGCCAGCAGTGAATCGAGGATAACTAATGAAAAACTGTTTTTT. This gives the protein CASSESRITNEKLFF.

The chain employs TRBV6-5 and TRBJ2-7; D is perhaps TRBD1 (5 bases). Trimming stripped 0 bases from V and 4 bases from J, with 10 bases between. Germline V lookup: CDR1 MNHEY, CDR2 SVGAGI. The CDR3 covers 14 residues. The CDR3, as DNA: TGTGCCAGCAGTTACTCAGGGGATCGGTACGAGCAGTACTTC. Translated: CASSYSGDRYEQYF.

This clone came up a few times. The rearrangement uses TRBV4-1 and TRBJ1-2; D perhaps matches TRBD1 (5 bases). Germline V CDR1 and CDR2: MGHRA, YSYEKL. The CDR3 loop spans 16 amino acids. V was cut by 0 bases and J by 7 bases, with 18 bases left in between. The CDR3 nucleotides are TGCGCCAGCAGCCAAGATGCGGGGGTAGGGTGGGGTGGCTACACCTTC. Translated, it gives CASSQDAGVGWGGYTF.

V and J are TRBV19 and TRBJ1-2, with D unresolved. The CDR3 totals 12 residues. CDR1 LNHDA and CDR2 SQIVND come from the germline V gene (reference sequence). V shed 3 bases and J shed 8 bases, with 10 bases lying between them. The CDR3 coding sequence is TGTGCCAGTAGTATGCCGCCGGAGGGCTACACCTTC. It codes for CASSMPPEGYTF.

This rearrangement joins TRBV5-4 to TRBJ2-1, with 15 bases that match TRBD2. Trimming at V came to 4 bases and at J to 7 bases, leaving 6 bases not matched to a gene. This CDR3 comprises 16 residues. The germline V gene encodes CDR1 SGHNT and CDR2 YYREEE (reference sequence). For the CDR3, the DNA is TGTGCCAGCAGCCTGGGACTAGCGGGGGGCAGGAATGAGCAGTTCTTC. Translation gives CASSLGLAGGRNEQFF.

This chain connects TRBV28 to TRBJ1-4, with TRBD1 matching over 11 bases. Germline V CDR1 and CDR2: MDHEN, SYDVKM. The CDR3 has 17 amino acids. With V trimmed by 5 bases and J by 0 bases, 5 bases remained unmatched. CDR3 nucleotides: TGTGCCAGCAGTCTCGGACAGGGGGCTACAACTAATGAAAAACTGTTTTTT. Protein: CASSLGQGATTNEKLFF.

The CDR3 nucleotides are TGTGCCAGCAGTCCCGGGACACCGAACACCGGGGAGCTGTTTTTT. Protein product: CASSPGTPNTGELFF. The genes are TRBV6-4 and TRBJ2-2, with a possible D match to TRBD1 (6 bases). With 5 bases removed from V and 0 bases from J, the gap between germline ends came to 10 bases. Germline lookup yields CDR1 MRHNA and CDR2 SNTAGT. The CDR3 is 15 residues long.

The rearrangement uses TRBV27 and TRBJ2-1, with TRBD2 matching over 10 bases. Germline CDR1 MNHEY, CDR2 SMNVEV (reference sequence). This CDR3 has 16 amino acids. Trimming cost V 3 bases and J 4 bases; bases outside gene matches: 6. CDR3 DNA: TGTGCCAGCAGTTTTGCTCTAGCGGGAGATTACAATGAGCAGTTCTTC. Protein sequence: CASSFALAGDYNEQFF.

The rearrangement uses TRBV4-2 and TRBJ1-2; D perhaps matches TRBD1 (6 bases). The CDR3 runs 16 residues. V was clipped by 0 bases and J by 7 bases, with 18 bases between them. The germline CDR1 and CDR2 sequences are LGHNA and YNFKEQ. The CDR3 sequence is CASSQDRQGNRGGYTF. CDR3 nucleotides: TGTGCCAGCAGCCAAGATCGGCAGGGGAATCGTGGTGGCTACACCTTC.

The CDR3 DNA is TGTGCCAGCTCACCTGAGGCAGCGCCTAACTATGGCTACACCTTC. It encodes CASSPEAAPNYGYTF. The J gene is TRBJ1-2, the V gene TRBV18; no clear D gene. CDR3 size: 15 residues. CDR1 is KGHSH and CDR2 is LQKENI in the germline V gene. V shed 3 bases and J shed 0 bases, with 11 bases lying between them.

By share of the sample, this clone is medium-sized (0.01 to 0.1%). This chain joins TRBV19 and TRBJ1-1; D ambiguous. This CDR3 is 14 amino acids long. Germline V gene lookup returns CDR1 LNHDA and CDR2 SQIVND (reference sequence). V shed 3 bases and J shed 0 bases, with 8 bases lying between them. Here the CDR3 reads CASSIAIMNTEAFF. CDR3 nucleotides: TGTGCCAGTAGTATCGCGATCATGAACACTGAAGCTTTCTTT.

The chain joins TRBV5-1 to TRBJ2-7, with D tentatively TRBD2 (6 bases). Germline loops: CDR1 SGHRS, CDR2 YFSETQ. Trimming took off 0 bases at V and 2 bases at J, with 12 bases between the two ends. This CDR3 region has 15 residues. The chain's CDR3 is CASSLGQGGTYEQYF. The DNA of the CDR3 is TGCGCCAGCAGCTTGGGCCAGGGAGGAACCTACGAGCAGTACTTC.

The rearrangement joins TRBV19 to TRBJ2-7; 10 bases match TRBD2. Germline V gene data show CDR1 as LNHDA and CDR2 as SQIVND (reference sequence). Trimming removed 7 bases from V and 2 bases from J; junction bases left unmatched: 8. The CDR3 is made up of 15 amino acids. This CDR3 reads CASKRGGPGPYEQYF. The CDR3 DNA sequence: TGTGCCAGTAAGCGGGGGGGGCCCGGCCCCTACGAGCAGTACTTC. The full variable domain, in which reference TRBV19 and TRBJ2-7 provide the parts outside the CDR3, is DGGITQSPKYLFRKEGQNVTLSCEQNLNHDAMYWYRQDPGQGLRLIYYSQIVNDFQKGDIAEGYSVSREKKESFPLTVTSAQKNPTAFYLCASKRGGPGPYEQYFGPGTRLTVT.

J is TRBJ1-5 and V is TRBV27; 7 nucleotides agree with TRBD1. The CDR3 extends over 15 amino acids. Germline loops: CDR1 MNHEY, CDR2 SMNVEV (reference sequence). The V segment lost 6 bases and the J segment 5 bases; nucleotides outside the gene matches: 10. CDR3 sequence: CASSPSTGRDQPQHF. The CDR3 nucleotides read TGTGCCAGCAGCCCCTCGACAGGGAGAGATCAGCCCCAGCATTTT.

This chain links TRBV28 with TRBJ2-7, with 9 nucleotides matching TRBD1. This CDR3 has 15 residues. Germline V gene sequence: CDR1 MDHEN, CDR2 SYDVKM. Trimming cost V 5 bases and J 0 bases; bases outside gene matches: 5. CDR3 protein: CASSGRDRDSYEQYF. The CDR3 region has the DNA TGTGCCAGCAGTGGAAGGGACAGGGACTCCTACGAGCAGTACTTC. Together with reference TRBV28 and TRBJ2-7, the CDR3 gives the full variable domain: DVKVTQSSRYLVKRTGEKVFLECVQDMDHENMFWYRQDPGLGLRLIYFSYDVKMKEKGDIPEGYSVSREKKERFSLILESASTNQTSMYLCASSGRDRDSYEQYFGPGTRLTVT.

The CDR3 nucleotides are TGTGCCAGCAGCTTAACAGGACAGGGGGCTTACGAGCAGTACTTC. Its translation is CASSLTGQGAYEQYF. The V and J genes are TRBV7-9 and TRBJ2-7; 11 bases align to TRBD1. After removal of 2 bases from V and 4 bases from J, the junction contained 4 bases not matched to a gene. CDR1 is SEHNR and CDR2 is FQNEAQ in the germline V gene (reference sequence). The CDR3 is made up of 15 amino acids.

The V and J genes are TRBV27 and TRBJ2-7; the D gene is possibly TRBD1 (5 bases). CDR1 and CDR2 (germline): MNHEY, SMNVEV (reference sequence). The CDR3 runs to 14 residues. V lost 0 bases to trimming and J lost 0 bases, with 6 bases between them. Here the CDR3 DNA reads TGTGCCAGCAGTTTATCAGGGGACTCCTACGAGCAGTACTTC. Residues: CASSLSGDSYEQYF.

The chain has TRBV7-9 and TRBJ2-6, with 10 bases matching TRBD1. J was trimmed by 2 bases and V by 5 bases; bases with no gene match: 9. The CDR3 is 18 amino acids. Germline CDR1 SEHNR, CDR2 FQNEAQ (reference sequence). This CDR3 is CASSILTGGAAGANVLTF. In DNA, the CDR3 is TGTGCCAGCAGCATTCTGACAGGGGGCGCGGCTGGGGCCAACGTCCTGACTTTC.

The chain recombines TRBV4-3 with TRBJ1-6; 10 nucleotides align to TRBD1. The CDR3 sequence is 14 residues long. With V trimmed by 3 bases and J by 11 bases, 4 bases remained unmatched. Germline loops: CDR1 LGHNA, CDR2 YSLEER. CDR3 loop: CASSQGQGRTPLHF. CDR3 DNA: TGCGCCAGCAGCCAGGGACAGGGGAGAACACCCCTCCACTTT.

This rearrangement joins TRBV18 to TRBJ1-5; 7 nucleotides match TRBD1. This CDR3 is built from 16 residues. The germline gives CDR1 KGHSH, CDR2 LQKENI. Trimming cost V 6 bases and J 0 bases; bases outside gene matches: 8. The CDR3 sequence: CASSRQGPGSNQPQHF. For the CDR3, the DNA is TGTGCCAGCTCGAGACAGGGTCCGGGTAGCAATCAGCCCCAGCATTTT.

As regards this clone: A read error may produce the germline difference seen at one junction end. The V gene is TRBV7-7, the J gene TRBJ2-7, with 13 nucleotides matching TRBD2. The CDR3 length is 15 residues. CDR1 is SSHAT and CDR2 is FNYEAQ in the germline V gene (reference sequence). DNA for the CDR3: TGTGCTAGCAGCCTTTCCCCGGGACTAGCGGGGGAGCAGTACTTC. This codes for CASSLSPGLAGEQYF.

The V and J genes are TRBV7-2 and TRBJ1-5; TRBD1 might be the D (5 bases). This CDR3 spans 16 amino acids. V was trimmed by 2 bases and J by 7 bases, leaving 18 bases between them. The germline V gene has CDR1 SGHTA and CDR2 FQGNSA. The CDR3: CASSLRYGQNNQPQHF. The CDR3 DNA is TGTGCCAGCAGCTTAAGGTACGGACAAAATAACCAGCCCCAGCATTTT.

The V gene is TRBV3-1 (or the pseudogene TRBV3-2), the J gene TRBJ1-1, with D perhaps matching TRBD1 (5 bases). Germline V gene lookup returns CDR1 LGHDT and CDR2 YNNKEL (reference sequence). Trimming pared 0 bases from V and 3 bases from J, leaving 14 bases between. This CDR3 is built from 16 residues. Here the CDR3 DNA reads TGTGCCAGCAGCCAAGAGGCGGCTCGCAGGGACACTGAAGCTTTCTTT. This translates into CASSQEAARRDTEAFF.